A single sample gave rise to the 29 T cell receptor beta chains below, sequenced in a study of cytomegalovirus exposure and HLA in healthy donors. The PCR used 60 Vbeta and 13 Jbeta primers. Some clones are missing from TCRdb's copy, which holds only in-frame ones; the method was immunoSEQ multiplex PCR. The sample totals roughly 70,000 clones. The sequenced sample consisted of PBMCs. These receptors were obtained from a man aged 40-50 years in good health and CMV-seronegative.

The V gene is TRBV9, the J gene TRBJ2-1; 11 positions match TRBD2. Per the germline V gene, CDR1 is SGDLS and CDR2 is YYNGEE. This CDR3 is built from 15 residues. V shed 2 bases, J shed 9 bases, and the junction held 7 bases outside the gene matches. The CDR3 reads CASSVGIAGGSEQFF. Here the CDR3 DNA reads TGTGCCAGCAGCGTGGGGATAGCGGGGGGGTCTGAGCAGTTCTTC.

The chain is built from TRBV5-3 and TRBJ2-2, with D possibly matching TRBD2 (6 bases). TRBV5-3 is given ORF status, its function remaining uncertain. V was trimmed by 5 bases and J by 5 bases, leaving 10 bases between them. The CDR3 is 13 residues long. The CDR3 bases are TGTGCCAGAAGTCGGCGGGGTACCGGGGAGCTGTTTTTT. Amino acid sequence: CARSRRGTGELFF.

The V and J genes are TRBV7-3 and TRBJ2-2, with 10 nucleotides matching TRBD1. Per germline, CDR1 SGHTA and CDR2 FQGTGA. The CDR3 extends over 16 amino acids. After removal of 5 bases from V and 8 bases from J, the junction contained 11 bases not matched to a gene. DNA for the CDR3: TGTGCCAGCAGCCCCCAAGGGACAGGGGACGGAGGGGAGCTGTTTTTT. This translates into CASSPQGTGDGGELFF.

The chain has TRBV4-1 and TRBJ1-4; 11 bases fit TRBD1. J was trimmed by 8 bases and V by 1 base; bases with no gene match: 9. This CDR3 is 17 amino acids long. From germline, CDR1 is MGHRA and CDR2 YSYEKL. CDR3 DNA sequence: TGCGCCAGCAGCCAAGGGGCTTTGGGACAGGGGGTAGAAAAACTGTTTTTT. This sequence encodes CASSQGALGQGVEKLFF.

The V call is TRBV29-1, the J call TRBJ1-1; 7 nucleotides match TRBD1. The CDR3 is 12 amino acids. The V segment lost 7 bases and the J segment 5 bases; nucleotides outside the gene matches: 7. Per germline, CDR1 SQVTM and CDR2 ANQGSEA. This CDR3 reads CSAWQGVTEAFF. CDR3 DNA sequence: TGCAGCGCTTGGCAGGGGGTAACTGAAGCTTTCTTT.

CDR3 in DNA: TGCGCCAGCAGCCTTGGACCCGGGACTAGCGGGGGGGCCACCGGGGAGCTGTTTTTT. Its translation is CASSLGPGTSGGATGELFF. The chain carries TRBV5-1 and TRBJ2-2, with 16 nucleotides matching TRBD2. CDR3 length: 19 amino acids. V trimming: 4 bases; J trimming: 4 bases; junction bases outside the gene matches: 10. The germline V gene has CDR1 SGHRS and CDR2 YFSETQ.

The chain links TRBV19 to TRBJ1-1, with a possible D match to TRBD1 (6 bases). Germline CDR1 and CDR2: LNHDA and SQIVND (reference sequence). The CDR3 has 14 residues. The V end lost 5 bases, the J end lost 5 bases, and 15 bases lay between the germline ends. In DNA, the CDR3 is TGTGCCAGTAGTGTCCCGGACAGTGGAACTGAAGCTTTCTTT. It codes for CASSVPDSGTEAFF.

For the CDR3, the DNA is TGCGCCAGCAGCTTGTCGGGGGAACGCCGGGGCACTGAAGCTTTCTTT. Encoded protein: CASSLSGERRGTEAFF. The gene calls are TRBV5-1 and TRBJ1-1; TRBD1 might be the D (5 bases). This CDR3 has 16 residues. The ends were cut back, 1 base at V and 4 bases at J, with 17 bases in the middle. Germline CDR1 SGHRS, CDR2 YFSETQ.

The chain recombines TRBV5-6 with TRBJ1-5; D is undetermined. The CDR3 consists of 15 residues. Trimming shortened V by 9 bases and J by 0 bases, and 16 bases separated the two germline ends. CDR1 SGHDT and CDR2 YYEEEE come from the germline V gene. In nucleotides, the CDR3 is TGTGCCAACACAAATTGTTATCATAGCAATCAGCCCCAGCATTTT. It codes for CANTNCYHSNQPQHF. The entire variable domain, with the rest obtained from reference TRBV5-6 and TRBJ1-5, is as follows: DAGVTQSPTHLIKTRGQQVTLRCSPKSGHDTVSWYQQALGQGPQFIFQYYEEEERQRGNFPDRFSGHQFPNYSSELNVNALLLGDSALYLCANTNCYHSNQPQHFGDGTRLSIL.

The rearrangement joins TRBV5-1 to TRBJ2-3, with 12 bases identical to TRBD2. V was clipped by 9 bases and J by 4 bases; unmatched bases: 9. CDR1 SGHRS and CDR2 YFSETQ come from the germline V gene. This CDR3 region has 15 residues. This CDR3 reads CATRPSGGGADTQYF. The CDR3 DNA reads TGCGCCACCCGCCCTAGCGGGGGGGGAGCAGATACGCAGTATTTT.

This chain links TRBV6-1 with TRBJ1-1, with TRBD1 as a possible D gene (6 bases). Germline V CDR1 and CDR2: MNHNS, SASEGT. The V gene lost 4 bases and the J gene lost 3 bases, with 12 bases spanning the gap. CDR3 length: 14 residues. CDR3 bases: TGTGCCAGCAGTGTATGGACAGATCACACTGAAGCTTTCTTT. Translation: CASSVWTDHTEAFF.

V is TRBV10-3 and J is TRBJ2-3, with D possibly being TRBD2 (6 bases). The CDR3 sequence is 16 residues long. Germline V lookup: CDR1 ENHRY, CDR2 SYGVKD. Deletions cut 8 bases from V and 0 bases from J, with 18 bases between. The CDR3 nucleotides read TGTGCCATCGGGCGGCCCGGGGGACTTAGCACAGATACGCAGTATTTT. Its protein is CAIGRPGGLSTDTQYF.

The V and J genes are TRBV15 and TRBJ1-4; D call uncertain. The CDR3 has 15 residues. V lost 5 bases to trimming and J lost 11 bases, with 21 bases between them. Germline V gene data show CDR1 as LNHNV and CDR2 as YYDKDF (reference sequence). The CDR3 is CATSLAGSSKWKLFF. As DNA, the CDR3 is TGTGCCACCAGCTTAGCGGGGTCCTCTAAGTGGAAACTGTTTTTT.

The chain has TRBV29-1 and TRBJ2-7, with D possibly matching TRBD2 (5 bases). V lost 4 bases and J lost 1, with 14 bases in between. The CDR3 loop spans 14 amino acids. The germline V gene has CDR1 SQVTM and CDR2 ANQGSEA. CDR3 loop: CSVAGYGGSYEQYF. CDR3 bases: TGCAGCGTTGCGGGGTATGGTGGGTCCTACGAGCAGTACTTC.

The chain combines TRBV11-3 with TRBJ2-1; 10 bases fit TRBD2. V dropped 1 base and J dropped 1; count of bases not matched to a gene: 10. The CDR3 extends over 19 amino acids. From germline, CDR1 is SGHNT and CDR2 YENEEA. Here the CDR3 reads CASSLGRLAGEPSYNEQFF. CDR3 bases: TGTGCCAGCAGCTTAGGGCGTCTAGCGGGGGAACCGTCCTACAATGAGCAGTTCTTC.

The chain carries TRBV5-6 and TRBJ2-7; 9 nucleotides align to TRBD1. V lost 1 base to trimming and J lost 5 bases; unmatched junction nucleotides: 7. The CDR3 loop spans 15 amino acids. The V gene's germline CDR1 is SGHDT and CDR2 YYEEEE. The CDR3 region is CASSLLGQGTNEQYF. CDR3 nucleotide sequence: TGTGCCAGCAGCTTGTTGGGACAGGGTACCAACGAGCAGTACTTC.

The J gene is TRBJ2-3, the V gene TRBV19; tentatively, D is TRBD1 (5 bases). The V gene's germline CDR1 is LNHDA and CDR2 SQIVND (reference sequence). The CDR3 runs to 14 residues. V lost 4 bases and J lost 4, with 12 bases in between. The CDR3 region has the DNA TGTGCCAGTAGTACCCCAGGGATTGCAGATACGCAGTATTTT. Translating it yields CASSTPGIADTQYF.

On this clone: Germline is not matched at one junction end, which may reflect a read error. CDR3 region: CASSFVGGTEDFF. In DNA form, the CDR3 reads TGTGCCAGCAGCTTCGTCGGAGGCACTGAAGATTTCTTT. The chain links TRBV5-6 to TRBJ1-1; D remains unclear. CDR1 is SGHDT, CDR2 YYEEEE, per germline. This CDR3 region has 13 residues. Full variable domain (remainder filled in from reference TRBV5-6 and TRBJ1-1): DAGVTQSPTHLIKTRGQQVTLRCSPKSGHDTVSWYQQALGQGPQFIFQYYEEEERQRGNFPDRFSGHQFPNYSSELNVNALLLGDSALYLCASSFVGGTEDFFGQGTRLTVV.

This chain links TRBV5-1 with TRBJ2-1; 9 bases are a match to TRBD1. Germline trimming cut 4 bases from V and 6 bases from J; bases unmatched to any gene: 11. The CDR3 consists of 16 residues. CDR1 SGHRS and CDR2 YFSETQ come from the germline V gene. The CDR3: CASSDEGQGLSNEQFF. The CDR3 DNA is TGCGCCAGCAGCGATGAAGGACAGGGGCTTTCCAATGAGCAGTTCTTC.

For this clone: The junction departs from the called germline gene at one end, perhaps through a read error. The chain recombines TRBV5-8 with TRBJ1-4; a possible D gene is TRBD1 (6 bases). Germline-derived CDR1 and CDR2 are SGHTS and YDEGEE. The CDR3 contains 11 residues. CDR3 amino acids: CASSLQDSGLF. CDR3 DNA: TGTGCCAGCAGCTTGCAGGACAGTGGGTTGTTT. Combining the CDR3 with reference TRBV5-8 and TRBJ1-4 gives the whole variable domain EAGVTQSPTHLIKTRGQQATLRCSPISGHTSVYWYQQALGLGLQFLLWYDEGEERNRGNFPPRFSGRQFPNYSSELNVNALELEDSALYLCASSLQDSGLFGSGTQLSVL.

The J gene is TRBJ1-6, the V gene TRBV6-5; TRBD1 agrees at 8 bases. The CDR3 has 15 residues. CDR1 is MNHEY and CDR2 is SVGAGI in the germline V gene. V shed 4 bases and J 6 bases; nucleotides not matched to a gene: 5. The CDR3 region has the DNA TGTGCCAGCAGTTTCGGGACAGGAGTTAATTCACCCCTCCACTTT. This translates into CASSFGTGVNSPLHF.

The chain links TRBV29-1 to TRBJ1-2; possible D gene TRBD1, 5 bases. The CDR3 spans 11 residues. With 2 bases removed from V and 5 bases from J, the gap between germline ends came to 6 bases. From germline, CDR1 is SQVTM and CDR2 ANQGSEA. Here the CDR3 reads CSVEQGYGYTF. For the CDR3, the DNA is TGCAGCGTTGAACAGGGATATGGCTACACCTTC.

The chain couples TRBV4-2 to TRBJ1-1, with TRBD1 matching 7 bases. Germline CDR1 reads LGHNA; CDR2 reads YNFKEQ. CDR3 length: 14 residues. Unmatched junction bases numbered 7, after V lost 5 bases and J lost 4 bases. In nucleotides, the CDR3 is TGTGCCAGCAGCTCGGGACAGTGGAGCACTGAAGCTTTCTTT. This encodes CASSSGQWSTEAFF.

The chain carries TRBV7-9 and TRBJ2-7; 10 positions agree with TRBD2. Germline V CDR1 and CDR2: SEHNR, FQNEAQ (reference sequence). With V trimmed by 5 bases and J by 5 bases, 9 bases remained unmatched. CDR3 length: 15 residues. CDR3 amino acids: CASSLKRGGSNEQYF. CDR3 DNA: TGTGCCAGCAGCCTAAAGCGGGGGGGCTCTAACGAGCAGTACTTC. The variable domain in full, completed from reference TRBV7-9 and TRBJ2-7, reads DTGVSQNPRHKITKRGQNVTFRCDPISEHNRLYWYRQTLGQGPEFLTYFQNEAQLEKSRLLSDRFSAERPKGSFSTLEIQRTEQGDSAMYLCASSLKRGGSNEQYFGPGTRLTVT.

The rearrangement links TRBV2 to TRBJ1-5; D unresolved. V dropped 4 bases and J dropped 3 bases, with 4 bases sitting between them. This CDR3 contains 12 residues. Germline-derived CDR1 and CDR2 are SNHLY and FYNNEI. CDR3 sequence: CASSADNQPQHF. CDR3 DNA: TGTGCCAGCAGTGCAGACAATCAGCCCCAGCATTTT.

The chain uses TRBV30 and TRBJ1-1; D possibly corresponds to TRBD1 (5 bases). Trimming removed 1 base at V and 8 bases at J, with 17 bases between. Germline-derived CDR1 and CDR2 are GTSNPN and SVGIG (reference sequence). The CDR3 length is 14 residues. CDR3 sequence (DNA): TGTGCCTGGAGTGGCCAGGGACTGCCCGGGGAAGCTTTCTTT. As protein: CAWSGQGLPGEAFF.

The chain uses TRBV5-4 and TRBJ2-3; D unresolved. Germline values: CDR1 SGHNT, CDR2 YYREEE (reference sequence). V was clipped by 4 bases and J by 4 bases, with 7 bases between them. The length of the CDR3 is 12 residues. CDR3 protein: CASSLRSDTQYF. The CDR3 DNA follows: TGTGCCAGCAGCCTCCGGTCAGATACGCAGTATTTT.

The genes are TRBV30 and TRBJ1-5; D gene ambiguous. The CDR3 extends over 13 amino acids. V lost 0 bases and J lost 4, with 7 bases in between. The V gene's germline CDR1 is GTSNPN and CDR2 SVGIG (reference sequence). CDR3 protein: CAWSVRDNQPQHF. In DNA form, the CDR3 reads TGTGCCTGGAGTGTACGGGATAATCAGCCCCAGCATTTT.

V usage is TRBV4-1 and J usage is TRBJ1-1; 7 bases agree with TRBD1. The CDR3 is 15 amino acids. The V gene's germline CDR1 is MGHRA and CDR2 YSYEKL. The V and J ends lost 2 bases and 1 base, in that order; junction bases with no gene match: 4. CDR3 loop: CASSQSGQSNTEAFF. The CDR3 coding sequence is TGCGCCAGCAGCCAATCGGGACAGTCGAACACTGAAGCTTTCTTT.